This TCR beta chain was profiled in a study of blood T cell repertoires in COVID-19. Libraries were prepared by immunoSEQ multiplex PCR; TCRdb keeps only in-frame clonotypes and omits some of them. This sample carries 35,000 to 55,000 clones, approximately 88% of them seen once, and the ten largest clones take around 3.5%. The sample holds one count of this clone. J was trimmed by 3 bases and V by 6 bases; bases with no gene match: 11. The germline V gene has CDR1 SNHLY and CDR2 FYNNEI. CDR3 size: 15 residues. The TCR sequence derives from a human donor in a cohort sampled during active COVID-19. This chain links TRBV2 with TRBJ2-7; 7 bases fit TRBD1. Sequencing used peripheral blood. Here the CDR3 DNA reads TGTGCCAGCAGCGACCGGGACAGTAAATTCTACGAGCAGTACTTC. Its protein is CASSDRDSKFYEQYF.